This TCR beta chain was recovered during a study of shared T cell receptors in the human thymus. Germline V CDR1 and CDR2: SGHRS, YFSETQ. Trimming took 3 bases from V and 9 from J; bases not matched to a gene: 8. This CDR3 comprises 14 residues. Repertoires were generated with immunoSEQ multiplex PCR, while TCRdb's copy carries only in-frame clones and drops some. The sample includes about 660,000 clones, over 75% of them seen just once. The same sample was also used in a study of human thymus T cells. In that study: Serving as donors were healthy Finnish infants, each of whom was having open corrective surgery for congenital heart defects. Resections obtained during corrective heart surgery supplied the thymus tissue. Both thymic and peripheral blood repertoires showed apparently biased V and J usage. Among unrelated individuals, related research reported thymic repertoires that overlapped highly.

This receptor was identified in a boy under three years old with a congenital heart defect. Sequencing used thymocytes. The rearrangement joins TRBV5-1 to TRBJ2-1, with 8 bases that match TRBD2. The CDR3 DNA sequence: TGCGCCAGCAGCTCCTTGCTACGGGGGGGTGAGCAGTTCTTC. The encoded protein is CASSSLLRGGEQFF.